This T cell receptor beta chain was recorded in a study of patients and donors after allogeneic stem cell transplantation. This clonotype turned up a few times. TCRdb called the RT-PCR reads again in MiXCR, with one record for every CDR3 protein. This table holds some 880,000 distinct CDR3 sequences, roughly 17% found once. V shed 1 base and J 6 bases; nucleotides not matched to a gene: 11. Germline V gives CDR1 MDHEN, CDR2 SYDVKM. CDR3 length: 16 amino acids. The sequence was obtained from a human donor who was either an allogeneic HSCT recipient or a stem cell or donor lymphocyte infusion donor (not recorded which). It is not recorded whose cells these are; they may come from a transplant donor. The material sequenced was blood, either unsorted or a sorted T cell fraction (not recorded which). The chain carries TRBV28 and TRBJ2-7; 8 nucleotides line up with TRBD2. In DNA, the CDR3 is TGTGCCAGCAGTTTATTTCTAGCGGGTGAGAGATGCGAGCAGTACTTC. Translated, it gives CASSLFLAGERCEQYF.